The present T cell receptor beta chain was sequenced within a study of shared clonotypes between healthy human individuals. The deep-level immunoSEQ assay was used. The table came from immunoSEQ multiplex PCR; TCRdb's copy has only in-frame clones and leaves some out. The sample lists about 680,000 clones, 90% to 95% occurring once. Deletions cut 5 bases from V and 0 bases from J, with 12 bases between. In germline, CDR1 is MNHEY, CDR2 SMNVEV (reference sequence). CDR3 length: 15 residues. CD45RO negativity and positive selection for CCR7 defined naive CD8 cells, a population that excluded terminally differentiated effector memory CD45RA+ cells.

Material: naive CD8+ T cells sorted from blood. The receptor's source is a man aged 30 to 45 in good health. The V gene is TRBV27, the J gene TRBJ2-3, with a tentative D call TRBD2 (6 bases). In DNA, the CDR3 is TGTGCCAGCAGTCCGAGACTAGGGAGCACAGATACGCAGTATTTT. It yields the protein CASSPRLGSTDTQYF.